This T cell receptor (beta chain) was captured in a study of identical twins. The study, taken as a whole, reports: The more abundant beta clonotypes in cord blood had fewer insertions, and memory repertoires did not show this. There is a chance that invariant MAIT and iNKT cells partially muddied zero-insertion analyses. Out-of-frame beta chain sequences displayed weaker excess sharing between twins.

The authors used template switching to add a universal primer site and gave cDNA unique molecular identifiers. One entry per CDR3 protein results from TCRdb running MiXCR on the 5' RACE reads. The table lists a few hundred thousand distinct CDR3 sequences, around a tenth of them singletons. V was pared by 4 bases and J by 8 bases, with 3 bases of the junction left unmatched. This CDR3 is built from 14 residues. The germline CDR1 and CDR2 sequences are SGHRS and YFSETQ. This clonotype was seen repeatedly, ten times or more. Its antigen is still unknown. The sample was also linked to a second study, of yellow fever vaccine responses in identical twins.

What was sequenced was PBMCs. The chain couples TRBV5-1 to TRBJ1-6; TRBD1 aligns across 10 bases. This TCR was sampled from a woman under 30 in good health. The CDR3 DNA follows: TGCGCCAGCAGCCGAGGGACAGGGGATTCACCCCTCCACTTT. It specifies CASSRGTGDSPLHF.